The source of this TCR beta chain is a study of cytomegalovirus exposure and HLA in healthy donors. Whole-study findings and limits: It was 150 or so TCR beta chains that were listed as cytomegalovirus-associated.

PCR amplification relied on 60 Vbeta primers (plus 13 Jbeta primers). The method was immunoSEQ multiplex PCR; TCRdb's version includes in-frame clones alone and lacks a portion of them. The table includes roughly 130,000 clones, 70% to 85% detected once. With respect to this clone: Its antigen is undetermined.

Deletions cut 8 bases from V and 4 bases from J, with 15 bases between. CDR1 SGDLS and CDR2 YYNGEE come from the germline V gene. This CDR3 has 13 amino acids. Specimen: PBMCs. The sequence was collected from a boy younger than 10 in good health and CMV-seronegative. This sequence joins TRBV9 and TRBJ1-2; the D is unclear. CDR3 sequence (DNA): TGTGCCAGTACCCCGGGTCTGTTCTATGGCTACACCTTC. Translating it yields CASTPGLFYGYTF.